The T cell receptor (beta chain) described here comes from a study of blood T cell repertoires in COVID-19. As for the study in general: There were acute and convalescent COVID-19 samples, and they came from the United States, Italy and Spain. Nucleic acid was either cDNA or gDNA, and it came from T cells, B-cell-depleted T cells, or PBMCs.

Produced via immunoSEQ multiplex PCR; TCRdb's table is partial and in-frame only. This sample carries a few hundred thousand clones, 85% to 90% of them seen once, and the ten largest clones take just under 6.5%. Trimming stripped 1 base from V and 2 bases from J, with 10 bases between. This CDR3 comprises 15 residues. Germline V gives CDR1 SGHNT, CDR2 YENEEA. Seattle's enrolled individuals joined amid active infection and were then monitored longitudinally. The sample comprised peripheral blood. This clonotype was sampled from a woman aged 45-59 years with COVID-19, enrolled during active disease. V usage is TRBV11-3 and J usage is TRBJ2-3; no reliable D call. The CDR3 DNA sequence: TGTGCCAGCAGCTTAGGGGCAGGTTTCACAGATACGCAGTATTTT. Protein: CASSLGAGFTDTQYF.